One sample yielded the 9 T cell receptor beta chains listed below, sequenced in a study of T cell responses to AZD1222 COVID-19 vaccine. Produced via immunoSEQ multiplex PCR; TCRdb's table is partial and in-frame only. The sample contains 140,000 to 150,000 clones, 82% of which appear only once. Sequenced here: peripheral blood, sampled on day 0 of MenACWY control vaccination. These receptors all come from an adult in good health.

The chain uses TRBV5-8 and TRBJ1-5; the D gene is possibly TRBD1 (6 bases). Trimming took 4 bases from V and 6 from J, leaving 17 bases between them. This CDR3 is 15 amino acids long. The germline gives CDR1 SGHTS, CDR2 YDEGEE. CDR3 region: CASSQQGREGQPQHF. CDR3 nucleotide sequence: TGTGCCAGCAGCCAACAGGGTAGGGAGGGTCAGCCCCAGCATTTT.

This chain joins TRBV7-9 and TRBJ2-3; 11 nucleotides align to TRBD1. Trimming took 3 bases from V and 4 from J; bases not matched to a gene: 0. The CDR3 contains 14 residues. Germline V lookup: CDR1 SEHNR, CDR2 FQNEAQ (reference sequence). Written as DNA, the CDR3 is TGTGCCAGCAGCTTGGGACAGGGGGCAGATACGCAGTATTTT. Translating gives CASSLGQGADTQYF.

The V and J genes are TRBV6-6 and TRBJ2-7; the match to TRBD1 covers 10 bases. The germline V gene has CDR1 MNHNY and CDR2 SVGAGI (reference sequence). The V gene end was trimmed by 6 bases and the J gene end by 4 bases; junction bases not matched to a gene: 9. The CDR3 runs 15 residues. This chain's CDR3 is CASRPAGDRGYEQYV. The CDR3 DNA is TGTGCCAGCAGACCGGCGGGGGACAGGGGTTACGAGCAGTACGTC.

This chain uses TRBV9 with TRBJ2-5; no reliable D call. The CDR3 sequence is 13 residues long. Trimming removed 0 bases at V and 3 bases at J, with 6 bases between. Germline loops: CDR1 SGDLS, CDR2 YYNGEE. CDR3 DNA: TGTGCCAGCAGCGTAGCGCCAGAAGAGACCCAGTACTTC. It specifies CASSVAPEETQYF. Full variable domain (rest looked up from reference TRBV9 and TRBJ2-5): DSGVTQTPKHLITATGQRVTLRCSPRSGDLSVYWYQQSLDQGLQFLIQYYNGEERAKGNILERFSAQQFPDLHSELNLSSLELGDSALYFCASSVAPEETQYFGPGTRLLVL.

This sequence joins TRBV7-9 and TRBJ2-7; D not resolved. The germline CDR1 and CDR2 sequences are SEHNR and FQNEAQ (reference sequence). V was shortened by 4 bases and J by 3 bases, with 13 bases between the two germline ends. The CDR3 sequence is 14 residues long. CDR3 region: CASSYTAGVYEQYF. CDR3 coding DNA: TGTGCCAGCAGCTACACGGCTGGGGTCTACGAGCAGTACTTC.

V is TRBV27 and J is TRBJ2-6, with D possibly being TRBD1 (5 bases). The CDR3 spans 17 residues. Deletions cut 1 base from V and 2 bases from J, with 12 bases between. CDR1 is MNHEY, CDR2 SMNVEV, per germline (reference sequence). The CDR3 loop reads CASSLWGAAPGANVLTF. DNA for the CDR3: TGTGCCAGCAGTTTATGGGGCGCGGCCCCTGGGGCCAACGTCCTGACTTTC. Combining the CDR3 with reference TRBV27 and TRBJ2-6 gives the whole variable domain EAQVTQNPRYLITVTGKKLTVTCSQNMNHEYMSWYRQDPGLGLRQIYYSMNVEVTDKGDVPEGYKVSRKEKRNFPLILESPSPNQTSLYFCASSLWGAAPGANVLTFGAGSRLTVL.

The gene calls are TRBV27 and TRBJ2-1; 7 nucleotides align to TRBD2. After removal of 3 bases from V and 8 bases from J, the junction contained 7 bases not matched to a gene. From germline, CDR1 is MNHEY and CDR2 SMNVEV (reference sequence). CDR3 length: 14 residues. The CDR3 loop is CASSLELAKDEQFF. The DNA of the CDR3 is TGTGCCAGCAGTTTGGAACTAGCGAAGGATGAGCAGTTCTTC.

This clone was observed once. This chain connects TRBV5-1 to TRBJ1-2; the D is unclear. Germline CDR1 and CDR2: SGHRS and YFSETQ. With 0 bases removed from V and 7 bases from J, the gap between germline ends came to 16 bases. The CDR3 loop spans 15 amino acids. The CDR3 DNA reads as TGCGCCAGCAGCTTGGAGCTAGCCACGTCTGGTGGCTACACCTTC. This gives the protein CASSLELATSGGYTF.

The CDR3 sequence is CASSQPGQGRLTEAFF. The CDR3 nucleotides are TGTGCCAGCAGCCAACCGGGACAGGGGAGACTCACTGAAGCTTTCTTT. The chain has TRBV3-1 (or the pseudogene TRBV3-2) and TRBJ1-1; 10 nucleotides line up with TRBD1. Germline loops: CDR1 LGHDT, CDR2 YNNKEL (reference sequence). Losses at the gene ends were 2 bases for V and 4 bases for J; bases not matched to a gene: 7. The CDR3 covers 16 residues.